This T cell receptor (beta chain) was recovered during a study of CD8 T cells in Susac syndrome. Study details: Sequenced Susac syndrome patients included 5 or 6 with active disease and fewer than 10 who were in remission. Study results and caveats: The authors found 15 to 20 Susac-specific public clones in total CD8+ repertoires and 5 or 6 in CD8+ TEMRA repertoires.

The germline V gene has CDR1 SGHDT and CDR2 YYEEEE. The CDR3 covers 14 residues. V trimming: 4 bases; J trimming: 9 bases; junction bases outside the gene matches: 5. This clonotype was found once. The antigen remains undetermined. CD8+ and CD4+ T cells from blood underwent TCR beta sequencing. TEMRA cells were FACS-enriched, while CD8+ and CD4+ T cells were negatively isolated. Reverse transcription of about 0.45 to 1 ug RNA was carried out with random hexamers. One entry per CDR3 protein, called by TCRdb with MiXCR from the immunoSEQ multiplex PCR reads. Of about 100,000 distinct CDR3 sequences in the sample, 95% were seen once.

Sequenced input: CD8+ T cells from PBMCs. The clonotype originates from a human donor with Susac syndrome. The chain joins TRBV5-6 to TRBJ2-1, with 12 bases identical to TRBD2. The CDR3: CASSGPGLAGEQFF. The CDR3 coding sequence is TGTGCCAGCAGCGGACCGGGACTAGCGGGTGAGCAGTTCTTC.